The next 9 T cell receptor beta chains were all read from a single sample in a study of STAT3 mutations in large granular lymphocyte leukemia. Study-level points and caveats: At least one immunodominant TCR beta clonotype appeared in every T-cell large granular lymphocyte leukemia patient.

The assay was immunoSEQ multiplex PCR, and TCRdb's table has in-frame clones only and misses some. The sample has fewer than 20,000 clones, almost 85% seen once. These TCRs are of unknown antigen specificity. Sequenced material: peripheral blood mononuclear cells. These TCRs come from a middle-aged man with T-cell large granular lymphocyte leukemia. Some clones in this sample may be carry-over from other donors' samples.

The chain carries TRBV5-1 and TRBJ2-4, with D possibly matching TRBD1 (5 bases). V lost 1 base and J lost 0, with 8 bases in between. Looked up from germline, CDR1 is SGHRS and CDR2 is YFSETQ. CDR3 length equals 15 residues. CDR3 sequence: CASSLLDIAKNIQYF. The CDR3 DNA reads TGCGCCAGCAGCTTGTTGGACATAGCCAAAAACATTCAGTACTTC.

Only one count was recorded for this clone. CDR3 DNA sequence: TGCGCCAGCAGCCTGGACAGGGGGCTGGATGGGCAGTACTTC. Its translation is CASSLDRGLDGQYF. V gene TRBV4-1 combines with J gene TRBJ2-7, with TRBD1 matching over 11 bases. Germline V gives CDR1 MGHRA, CDR2 YSYEKL. The V gene end was trimmed by 4 bases and the J gene end by 9 bases; junction bases not matched to a gene: 8. The CDR3 covers 14 residues.

The chain recombines TRBV25-1 with TRBJ1-2; D is unclear. The CDR3 spans 14 residues. Looked up from germline, CDR1 is MGHDK and CDR2 is SYGVNS. V lost 4 bases and J 6 bases, leaving 15 bases between the germline ends. CDR3 sequence reads: CASSGVATPDGYTF. The CDR3, as DNA: TGTGCCAGCAGTGGGGTTGCAACTCCGGATGGCTACACCTTC.

This rearrangement joins TRBV11-3 to TRBJ2-5; D is unresolved. The germline V and J ends were trimmed by 1 base and 4 bases, with 7 bases remaining between them. Germline V gene sequence: CDR1 SGHNT, CDR2 YENEEA. CDR3 length: 13 amino acids. Here the CDR3 reads CASSLVPGETQYF. As DNA, the CDR3 is TGTGCCAGCAGCTTAGTACCGGGAGAGACCCAGTACTTC.

The rearrangement joins TRBV5-1 to TRBJ1-1; possible D gene TRBD1, 5 bases. The length of the CDR3 is 15 residues. Germline V gene lookup returns CDR1 SGHRS and CDR2 YFSETQ. V lost 1 base and J lost 4, with 14 bases in between. CDR3 nucleotide sequence: TGCGCCAGCAGCTTGTCCCCCCAGGGACGCACTGAAGCTTTCTTT. This encodes CASSLSPQGRTEAFF.

This chain uses TRBV11-2 with TRBJ2-6; possibly TRBD1 for D (5 bases). Trimming pared 10 bases from V and 4 bases from J, leaving 14 bases between. The germline V gene has CDR1 SGHAT and CDR2 FQNNGV. This CDR3 has 14 amino acids. The CDR3 loop is CATQRTSGANVLTF. CDR3 coding DNA: TGTGCCACCCAACGGACATCCGGGGCCAACGTCCTGACTTTC.

The chain joins TRBV25-1 to TRBJ1-6; no reliable D call. V gave up 3 bases and J gave up 6 bases, with 9 bases separating them. Germline CDR1 is MGHDK and CDR2 is SYGVNS. The CDR3 runs 14 residues. DNA of the CDR3: TGTGCCAGCAGTGATGCGGGCTTTAATTCACCCCTCCACTTT. It yields the protein CASSDAGFNSPLHF.

The V gene is TRBV27, the J gene TRBJ1-2; D is uncertain. Germline V gene lookup returns CDR1 MNHEY and CDR2 SMNVEV (reference sequence). The CDR3 consists of 14 residues. Trimming cost V 4 bases and J 2 bases, with 11 bases left between them. CDR3 protein: CASSSIGRNYGYTF. CDR3 in DNA: TGTGCCAGCAGTTCGATCGGACGGAACTATGGCTACACCTTC.

This clone was counted between two and nine times. The chain joins TRBV6-1 to TRBJ1-5; the D is unclear. Trimming took 0 bases from V and 4 from J, leaving 7 bases between them. This CDR3 region has 14 residues. The V gene's germline CDR1 is MNHNS and CDR2 SASEGT. In DNA, the CDR3 is TGTGCCAGCAGTGAAGCTAAGAAGAATCAGCCCCAGCATTTT. Translating gives CASSEAKKNQPQHF.